The rows below give T cell receptor beta chains drawn from one sample of a study of T-cell reconstitution after alpha-beta-depleted transplantation in children. Using its own MiXCR run on the PCR reads, TCRdb lists one record per CDR3 protein. The table shows 450,000 to 600,000 distinct CDR3 sequences, with approximately 29% occurring only once. The sample here was PBMCs from the stem cell graft donor, taken from the stem cell graft. The receptors were gathered from a human donor who donated a stem cell graft to a child with aplastic anemia. CDR3s include the opening cysteine and the closing phenylalanine or tryptophan. D genes are given only for firm matches. Size is omitted from some rows. Given values are once, few, many or a class for expanded clones.

TRBV7-2	TRBJ2-5	NA	NA	CASSSYGGREETQYF	TGTGCCAGCAGCTCCTATGGGGGGCGCGAAGAGACCCAGTACTTC
TRBV9	TRBJ2-2	NA	NA	CASSLDDTGELFF	TGTGCCAGCAGCCTAGACGACACCGGGGAGCTGTTTTTT
TRBV18	TRBJ1-1	few	NA	CASSPYGTGTDEAFF	TGTGCCAGCTCACCATACGGAACCGGGACCGACGAAGCTTTCTTT
TRBV11-1	TRBJ2-4	NA	TRBD1	CASRQQGADSQYF	TGTGCCAGCAGACAACAGGGGGCGGACAGTCAGTACTTC
TRBV20-1	TRBJ1-6	NA	TRBD1	CSVQRQGNNSPLHF	TGCAGTGTCCAGCGACAGGGAAATAATTCACCCCTCCACTTT
TRBV12-3/TRBV12-4	TRBJ1-1	few	NA	CASSFDSWNTEAFF	TGTGCCAGCAGTTTTGACAGCTGGAACACTGAAGCTTTCTTT
TRBV15	TRBJ2-6	NA	NA	CATSSEWDSGANVLTF	TGTGCCACCAGCAGTGAGTGGGACTCTGGGGCCAACGTCCTGACTTTC
TRBV19	TRBJ1-5	NA	NA	CASKLHGKINQPQHF	TGTGCCAGTAAACTTCACGGGAAAATCAATCAGCCCCAGCATTTT
TRBV12-3/TRBV12-4	TRBJ2-1	NA	NA	CASTEQSSYNEQFF	TGTGCCAGCACGGAGCAGAGCTCCTACAATGAGCAGTTCTTC
TRBV19	TRBJ1-1	few	NA	CASSYTAVGDTIGAFF	TGTGCCAGTAGTTATACCGCGGTCGGGGACACAATAGGGGCTTTCTTT
TRBV11-1	TRBJ2-2	once	TRBD2	CASSPSPASGSWLSTGELFF	TGTGCCAGCAGCCCTTCTCCGGCTAGCGGGAGCTGGTTGAGCACCGGGGAGCTGTTTTTT
TRBV20-1	TRBJ1-1	NA	TRBD1	CSARTGVNTEAFF	TGCAGTGCCAGGACAGGGGTGAACACTGAAGCTTTCTTT
TRBV5-6	TRBJ1-3	few	NA	CASSTTATPGNTIYF	TGTGCCAGCAGCACCACAGCGACACCCGGAAACACCATATATTTT
TRBV30	TRBJ1-4	NA	NA	CAWSVQRGGKLFF	TGTGCCTGGAGTGTACAACGGGGAGGAAAACTGTTTTTT
TRBV27	TRBJ1-1	NA	NA	CASSALGKNTEAFF	TGTGCCAGCAGCGCGTTGGGGAAGAACACTGAAGCTTTCTTT
TRBV12-3/TRBV12-4	TRBJ2-3	once	NA	CASTIGTDTQYF	TGTGCCAGCACCATAGGCACAGATACGCAGTATTTT
TRBV29-1	TRBJ2-1	NA	TRBD2	CSVGTSGNEQFF	TGCAGCGTGGGGACTAGCGGGAATGAGCAGTTCTTC
TRBV12-3/TRBV12-4	TRBJ1-2	few	NA	CASSLTVNNYGYTF	TGTGCCAGCAGTTTAACAGTGAACAACTATGGCTACACCTTC
TRBV7-2	TRBJ1-5	NA	TRBD1	CASSTTGVGQPQHF	TGTGCCAGCAGCACTACAGGGGTTGGTCAGCCCCAGCATTTT
TRBV5-1	TRBJ2-7	few	TRBD2	CASSLASGTSRPYEQYF	TGCGCCAGCAGCTTGGCCTCCGGGACTAGCAGACCTTACGAGCAGTACTTC
TRBV6-5	TRBJ2-6	NA	NA	CASSYSSTWGTGANVLTF	TGTGCCAGCAGTTACTCCTCAACTTGGGGTACTGGGGCCAACGTCCTGACTTTC
TRBV5-1	TRBJ2-1	few	NA	CASSPSDHYNEQFF	TGCGCCAGCAGCCCGTCGGACCACTACAATGAGCAGTTCTTC
TRBV15	TRBJ2-5	NA	NA	CATSNRGAGWETQYF	TGTGCCACCAGCAACCGGGGGGCGGGATGGGAGACCCAGTACTTC
TRBV5-1	TRBJ1-2	few	TRBD1	CASSLGLDRWNEGYTF	TGCGCCAGCAGCCTGGGCCTGGACAGGTGGAATGAAGGCTACACCTTC
TRBV20-1	TRBJ1-1	few	NA	CSARDGGKNTEAFF	TGCAGTGCTAGAGATGGGGGGAAGAACACTGAAGCTTTCTTT
TRBV12-3/TRBV12-4	TRBJ1-1	few	NA	CASKPGSVDTEAFF	TGTGCCAGCAAGCCGGGCAGCGTGGACACTGAAGCTTTCTTT
TRBV5-1	TRBJ1-3	NA	TRBD1	CASSRGTGTGNTIYF	TGCGCCAGCAGCAGGGGGACAGGGACTGGAAACACCATATATTTT
TRBV24-1	TRBJ2-1	NA	NA	CATSDYQGPYNEQFF	TGTGCCACCAGTGATTACCAGGGACCCTACAATGAGCAGTTCTTC
TRBV29-1	TRBJ2-1	NA	TRBD2	CSAGLAGGWDEQFF	TGCAGCGCCGGACTAGCGGGAGGTTGGGATGAGCAGTTCTTC
TRBV29-1	TRBJ2-7	few	TRBD1	CSVEGYRDRGYEQYF	TGCAGCGTTGAAGGTTACCGGGACAGGGGCTACGAGCAGTACTTC
TRBV5-1	TRBJ1-1	NA	NA	CASSFDGGNVNTEAFF	TGCGCCAGCAGCTTCGACGGAGGCAACGTGAACACTGAAGCTTTCTTT
TRBV10-3	TRBJ2-5	NA	TRBD1	CAISGGQGGETQYF	TGTGCCATCAGTGGGGGACAGGGGGGAGAGACCCAGTACTTC
TRBV20-1	TRBJ2-3	NA	NA	CSASGLKETVTDTQYF	TGCAGTGCTAGCGGTCTAAAGGAGACGGTAACAGATACGCAGTATTTT
TRBV20-1	TRBJ2-7	NA	TRBD2	CSARDVSGTGEQYF	TGCAGTGCTAGAGATGTAAGCGGGACGGGGGAGCAGTACTTC
TRBV5-5	TRBJ1-5	NA	TRBD1	CASSYDRDDQPQHF	TGTGCCAGCAGCTACGACAGGGATGATCAGCCCCAGCATTTT
TRBV9	TRBJ2-2	NA	NA	CASSPEAGRNTGELFF	TGTGCCAGCAGCCCCGAGGCGGGGAGGAACACCGGGGAGCTGTTTTTT
TRBV4-3	TRBJ2-3	NA	NA	CASSQGVDTQYF	TGCGCCAGCAGCCAAGGGGTAGATACGCAGTATTTT
TRBV29-1	TRBJ2-1	NA	NA	CSARSEPFQFF	TGCAGCGCGCGTTCTGAACCCTTCCAGTTCTTC
TRBV12-3/TRBV12-4	TRBJ2-2	NA	NA	CASSYFTGELFF	TGTGCCAGCAGTTATTTCACCGGGGAGCTGTTTTTT
TRBV10-3	TRBJ1-5	few	NA	CAIGEGGNQPQHF	TGTGCCATCGGAGAGGGAGGCAATCAGCCCCAGCATTTT
TRBV11-2	TRBJ1-5	few	NA	CASSLDGLSNQPQHF	TGTGCCAGCAGCTTAGATGGTCTTAGCAATCAGCCCCAGCATTTT
TRBV7-6	TRBJ1-1	few	NA	CASSSSGGANTEAFF	TGTGCCAGCAGTTCCTCCGGGGGCGCGAACACTGAAGCTTTCTTT
TRBV28	TRBJ2-7	NA	NA	CASRDWAGGEQYF	TGTGCCAGCAGGGATTGGGCGGGCGGGGAGCAGTACTTC
TRBV4-3	TRBJ2-1	few	NA	CASSQGQLYNEQFF	TGCGCCAGCAGCCAAGGACAGCTGTACAATGAGCAGTTCTTC
TRBV20-1	TRBJ2-1	NA	NA	CSARDSLEFGGRYNEQFF	TGCAGTGCTAGAGATTCCCTCGAGTTCGGGGGCCGCTACAATGAGCAGTTCTTC
TRBV20-1	TRBJ1-6	NA	TRBD1	CSAGRDRIDNSPLHF	TGCAGTGCGGGCCGGGACAGGATCGATAATTCACCCCTCCACTTT
TRBV20-1	TRBJ2-1	few	NA	CSACQPGTYNEQFF	TGCAGTGCTTGTCAACCGGGAACCTACAATGAGCAGTTCTTC
TRBV5-1	TRBJ1-2	NA	NA	CASSLMQADGYTF	TGCGCCAGCAGCTTGATGCAGGCGGATGGCTACACCTTC
TRBV12-3/TRBV12-4	TRBJ2-7	few	TRBD2	CASSLTLAGGHEQYF	TGTGCCAGCAGTCTAACCCTAGCGGGAGGTCACGAGCAGTACTTC